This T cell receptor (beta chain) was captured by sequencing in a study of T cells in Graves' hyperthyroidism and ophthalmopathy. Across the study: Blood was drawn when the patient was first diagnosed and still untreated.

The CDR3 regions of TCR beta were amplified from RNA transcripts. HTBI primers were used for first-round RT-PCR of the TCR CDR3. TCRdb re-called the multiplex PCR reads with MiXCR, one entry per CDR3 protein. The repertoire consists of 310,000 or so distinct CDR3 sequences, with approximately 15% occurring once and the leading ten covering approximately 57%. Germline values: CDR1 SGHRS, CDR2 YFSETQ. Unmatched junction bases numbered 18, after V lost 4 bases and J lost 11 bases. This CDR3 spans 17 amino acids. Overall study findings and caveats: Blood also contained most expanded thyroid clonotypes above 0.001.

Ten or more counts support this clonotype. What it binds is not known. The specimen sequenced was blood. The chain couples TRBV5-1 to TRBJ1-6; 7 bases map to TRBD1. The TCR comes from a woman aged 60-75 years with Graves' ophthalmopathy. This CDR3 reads CASSNRDSEMMVAPLHF. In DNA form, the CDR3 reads TGCGCCAGCAGCAACCGGGACAGTGAAATGATGGTGGCACCCCTCCACTTT.